This passage covers 16 T cell receptor beta chains from one sample sequenced in a study of Ad26.COV2.S vaccination and SARS-CoV-2 variants. Data came from immunoSEQ multiplex PCR; TCRdb stores just in-frame clones and leaves some out. The sample includes about 280,000 clones, around 87% of them seen just once. The treatment: over 15 received Ad26.COV2.S at low or high dose, single or two shots; several received placebo; per-sample allocation not given. Sampling occurred on day 63 after the first vaccine or placebo injection. Source: peripheral blood, taken in a trial of Ad26.COV2.S vaccine versus placebo. The receptor source for this set is a person aged 18-60 years who received the Ad26.COV2.S COVID-19 vaccine or a placebo.

The V gene is TRBV10-3, the J gene TRBJ2-7, with 8 bases that match TRBD1. Per germline, CDR1 ENHRY and CDR2 SYGVKD. The CDR3 has 15 amino acids. J gave up 1 base and V 7 bases, and 9 bases lay outside the gene matches. CDR3 sequence reads: CAITRDRTPSYEQYF. The CDR3, as DNA: TGTGCCATCACCCGGGACAGGACCCCTTCCTACGAGCAGTACTTC.

V gene TRBV18 combines with J gene TRBJ1-1; 11 nucleotides agree with TRBD1. J lost 7 bases, V lost 3 bases, and 7 bases had no gene match. The CDR3 spans 15 residues. Germline V gene data show CDR1 as KGHSH and CDR2 as LQKENI. CDR3 in DNA: TGTGCCAGCTCACCTCTAGGACAGGGGGCTTATGAAGCTTTCTTT. Translating gives CASSPLGQGAYEAFF. Supplemented by reference TRBV18 and TRBJ1-1, the full variable domain reads NAGVMQNPRHLVRRRGQEARLRCSPMKGHSHVYWYRQLPEEGLKFMVYLQKENIIDESGMPKERFSAEFPKEGPSILRIQQVVRGDSAAYFCASSPLGQGAYEAFFGQGTRLTVV.

The V gene is TRBV5-8, the J gene TRBJ1-5, with 8 positions matching TRBD1. The V gene end was trimmed by 0 bases and the J gene end by 6 bases; junction bases not matched to a gene: 8. Germline CDR1 and CDR2: SGHTS and YDEGEE. The CDR3 sequence is 16 residues long. The CDR3 protein is CASSLGTGLNSQPQHF. The CDR3 DNA is TGTGCCAGCAGCTTGGGGACAGGGCTGAACAGTCAGCCCCAGCATTTT.

The genes are TRBV15 and TRBJ2-5, with 7 positions matching TRBD1. Germline CDR1 LNHNV, CDR2 YYDKDF (reference sequence). The ends lost 2 bases at V and 2 bases at J; junction bases unmatched: 8. This CDR3 spans 16 amino acids. CDR3 bases: TGTGCCACCAGCAGAAAGGGGACAGCGATACAAGAGACCCAGTACTTC. This encodes CATSRKGTAIQETQYF.

The gene calls are TRBV2 and TRBJ1-1; D remains ambiguous. Looked up from germline, CDR1 is SNHLY and CDR2 is FYNNEI. Trimming left V 6 bases short and J 5 bases short, with 4 bases between. The CDR3 spans 10 residues. CDR3 sequence reads: CASSRTEAFF. The DNA of the CDR3 is TGTGCCAGCAGCCGTACTGAAGCTTTCTTT.

V usage is TRBV6-2 or TRBV6-3 and J usage is TRBJ1-1; D is uncertain. Trimming stripped 5 bases from V and 6 bases from J, with 22 bases between. This CDR3 comprises 16 residues. The germline V gene encodes CDR1 MNHEY and CDR2 SVGEGT. The CDR3 DNA follows: TGTGCCAGCAGTACTCGGCCGGTAAAGGGAGCTGCTGAAGCTTTCTTT. Translated: CASSTRPVKGAAEAFF.

The rearrangement links TRBV7-8 to TRBJ1-1; D not certain. CDR3 size: 15 residues. CDR1 SGHVS and CDR2 FQNEAQ come from the germline V gene. V lost 0 bases and J lost 4, with 12 bases in between. CDR3: CASSLAPGKGTEAFF. The CDR3 DNA follows: TGTGCCAGCAGCTTAGCGCCGGGGAAGGGCACTGAAGCTTTCTTT.

The V gene is TRBV7-3, the J gene TRBJ2-5; tentatively, D is TRBD1 or TRBD2 (6 bases each). Trimming stripped 5 bases from V and 2 bases from J, with 15 bases between. Germline CDR1 reads SGHTA; CDR2 reads FQGTGA. The CDR3 covers 15 residues. CDR3 bases: TGTGCCAGCAGCCCGAGGAGAGGGGGGCAAGAGACCCAGTACTTC. This codes for CASSPRRGGQETQYF.

The chain employs TRBV7-2 and TRBJ1-6; D is possibly TRBD1 (6 bases). Germline CDR1 is SGHTA and CDR2 is FQGNSA. V dropped 4 bases and J dropped 6 bases, with 10 bases sitting between them. The CDR3 totals 14 residues. The CDR3 loop is CASSSTGTNSPLHF. The CDR3 DNA reads as TGTGCCAGCAGCTCTACAGGGACTAATTCACCCCTCCACTTT.

This clone occurred once. The chain uses TRBV7-9 and TRBJ1-4; 12 positions match TRBD1. The J segment lost 4 bases and the V segment lost 5 bases, leaving 2 bases of the junction unmatched. Germline values: CDR1 SEHNR, CDR2 FQNEAQ (reference sequence). The CDR3 is 15 residues long. For the CDR3, the DNA is TGTGCCAGCAGCCGGGACAGGGGGCTTAATGAAAAACTGTTTTTT. This translates into CASSRDRGLNEKLFF.

As concerns this clone: At the DNA level, this CDR3 is encoded by other sequences in the same sample as well. The rearrangement joins TRBV7-2 to TRBJ1-1; D is uncertain. V was shortened by 3 bases and J by 0 bases, with 5 bases between the two germline ends. Germline assignment: CDR1 SGHTA and CDR2 FQGNSA. CDR3 length: 13 residues. CDR3 bases: TGTGCCAGCAGCTTCCGGATGAACACTGAAGCTTTCTTT. Translation: CASSFRMNTEAFF.

V gene TRBV27 combines with J gene TRBJ1-2, with a weak D call TRBD1 (6 bases). The CDR3 runs 15 residues. V shed 2 bases and J shed 3 bases, with 13 bases lying between them. Germline V CDR1 and CDR2: MNHEY, SMNVEV (reference sequence). The CDR3 protein is CASSLTPRGYYGYTF. CDR3 bases: TGTGCCAGCAGTTTAACCCCCAGGGGATACTATGGCTACACCTTC.

The chain is built from TRBV9 and TRBJ2-2; D is perhaps TRBD1 (6 bases). The length of the CDR3 is 18 residues. V shed 3 bases and J shed 1 base, with 19 bases lying between them. CDR1 is SGDLS, CDR2 YYNGEE, per germline. CDR3 coding DNA: TGTGCCAGCAGCGCCTTCTCACAGGGCCAATTGAACACCGGGGAGCTGTTTTTT. Amino acid sequence: CASSAFSQGQLNTGELFF.

This chain joins TRBV29-1 and TRBJ2-5, with 7 bases fitting TRBD1. The CDR3 is made up of 13 amino acids. The V and J ends lost 7 bases and 4 bases, in that order; junction bases with no gene match: 9. The germline V gene has CDR1 SQVTM and CDR2 ANQGSEA. CDR3 sequence: CSARTGTRETQYF. In DNA, the CDR3 is TGCAGCGCCCGGACAGGCACCCGAGAGACCCAGTACTTC.

The sample holds a few counts of this clone. The chain's CDR3 is CASSTSPSGRSETQYF. CDR3 coding DNA: TGTGCCAGCAGCACCTCACCTAGCGGGAGAAGTGAGACCCAGTACTTC. V is TRBV7-8 and J is TRBJ2-5; 10 nucleotides align to TRBD2. CDR1 is SGHVS and CDR2 is FQNEAQ in the germline V gene. This CDR3 has 16 amino acids. Trimming took 5 bases from V and 5 from J; bases not matched to a gene: 11.

The chain links TRBV6-4 to TRBJ1-2, with TRBD1 identical over 8 bases. The CDR3 length is 16 residues. The V segment lost 8 bases and the J segment 0 bases; nucleotides outside the gene matches: 11. Germline CDR1 MRHNA, CDR2 SNTAGT. The chain's CDR3 is CASHGRTGNSNYGYTF. The CDR3 DNA reads TGTGCCAGCCACGGACGGACAGGGAATTCTAACTATGGCTACACCTTC.